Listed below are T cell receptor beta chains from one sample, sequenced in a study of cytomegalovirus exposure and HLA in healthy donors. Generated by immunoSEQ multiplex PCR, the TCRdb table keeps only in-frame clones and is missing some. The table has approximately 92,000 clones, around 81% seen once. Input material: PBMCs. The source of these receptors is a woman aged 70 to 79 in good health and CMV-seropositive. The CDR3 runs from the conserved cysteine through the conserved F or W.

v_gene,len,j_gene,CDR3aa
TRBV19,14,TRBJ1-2,CASNNYGTGVGYTF
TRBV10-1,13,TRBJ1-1,CASSDLVDREAFF
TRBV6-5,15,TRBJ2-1,CASSYSRLYYNEQFF
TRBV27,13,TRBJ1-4,CASSKRRDEKLFF
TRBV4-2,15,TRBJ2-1,CASSQTGGARNEQFF
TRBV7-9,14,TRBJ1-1,CASSLGQANTEAFF
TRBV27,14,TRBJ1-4,CASSLGGAGEKLFF
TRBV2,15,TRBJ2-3,CASRDQGAIGDTQYF
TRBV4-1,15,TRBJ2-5,CASSQGLAGFGTQYF
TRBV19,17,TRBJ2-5,CASSSRLAGPGEETQYF
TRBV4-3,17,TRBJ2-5,CASSQSRDGGNGETQYF
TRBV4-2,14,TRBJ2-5,CASSQDSGKETQYF
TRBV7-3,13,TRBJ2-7,CASSLSQGYERYF
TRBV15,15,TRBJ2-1,CATSRDITGEDEQFF
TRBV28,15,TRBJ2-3,CASHTLGAGGDTQYF
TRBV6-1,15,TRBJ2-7,CASSEDGTGLGEQYF
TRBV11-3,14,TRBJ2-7,CASSRTGTGSEQYF
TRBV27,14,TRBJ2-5,CASSLSLGHLGQYF
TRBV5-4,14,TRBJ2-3,CASSLSDRGNTQYF
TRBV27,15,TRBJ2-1,CASGSSAGGRGEQFF
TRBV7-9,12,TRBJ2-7,CSSSLKGIEQYF
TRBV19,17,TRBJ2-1,CASSIGSGDRLYNEQFF
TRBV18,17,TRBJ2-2,CASSRTGLAGRSGELFF
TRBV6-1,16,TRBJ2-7,CASSESLTDSHYEQYF
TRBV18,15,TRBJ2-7,CASSPTTGSSYEQYF
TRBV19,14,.,CASSATTGVYEQYF
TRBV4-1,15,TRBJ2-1,CASSHLRTGGNEQFF
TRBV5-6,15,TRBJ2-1,CASSSLAGGYNEQFF
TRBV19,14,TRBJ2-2,CASKASGVTGELFF
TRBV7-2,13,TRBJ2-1,CASSYLAGTQQFF
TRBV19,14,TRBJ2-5,CASSVRDRKETQYF
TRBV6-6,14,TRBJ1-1,CASSYSTGNTEAFF
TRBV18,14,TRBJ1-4,CASSLQATNEKLFF